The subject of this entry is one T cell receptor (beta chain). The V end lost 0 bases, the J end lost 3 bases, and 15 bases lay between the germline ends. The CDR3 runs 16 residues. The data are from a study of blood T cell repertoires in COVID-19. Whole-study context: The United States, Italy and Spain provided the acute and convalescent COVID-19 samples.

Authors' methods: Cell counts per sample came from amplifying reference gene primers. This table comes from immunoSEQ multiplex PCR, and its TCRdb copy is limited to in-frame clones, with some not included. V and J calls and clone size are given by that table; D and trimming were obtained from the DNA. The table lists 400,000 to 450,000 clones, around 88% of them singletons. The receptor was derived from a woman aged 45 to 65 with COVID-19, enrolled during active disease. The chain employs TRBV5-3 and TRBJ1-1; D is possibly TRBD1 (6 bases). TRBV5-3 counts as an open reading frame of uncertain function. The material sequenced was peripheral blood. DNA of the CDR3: TGTGCCAGAAGCTTGGGGCCCCAGGGGAGGGACACTGAAGCTTTCTTT. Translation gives CARSLGPQGRDTEAFF.